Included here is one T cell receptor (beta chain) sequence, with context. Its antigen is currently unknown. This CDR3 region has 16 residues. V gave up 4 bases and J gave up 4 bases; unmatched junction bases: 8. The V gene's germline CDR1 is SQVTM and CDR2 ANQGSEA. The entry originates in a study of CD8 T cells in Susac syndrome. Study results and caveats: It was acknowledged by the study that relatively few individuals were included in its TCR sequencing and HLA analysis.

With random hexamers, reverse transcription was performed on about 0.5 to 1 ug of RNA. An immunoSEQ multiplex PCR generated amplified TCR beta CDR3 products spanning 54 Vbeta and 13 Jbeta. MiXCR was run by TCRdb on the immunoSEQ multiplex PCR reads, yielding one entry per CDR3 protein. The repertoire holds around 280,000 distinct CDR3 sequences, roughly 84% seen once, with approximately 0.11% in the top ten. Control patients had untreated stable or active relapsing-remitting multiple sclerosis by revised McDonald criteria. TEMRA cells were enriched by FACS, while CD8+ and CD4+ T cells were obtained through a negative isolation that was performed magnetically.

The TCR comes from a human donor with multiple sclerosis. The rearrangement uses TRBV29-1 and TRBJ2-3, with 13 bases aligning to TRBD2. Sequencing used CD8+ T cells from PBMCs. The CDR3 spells CSVVIRLAGGADTQYF. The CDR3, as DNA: TGCAGCGTTGTTATCCGACTAGCGGGAGGTGCAGATACGCAGTATTTT.